This T cell receptor beta chain derives from a study of cytomegalovirus exposure and HLA in healthy donors. Study results and caveats: A later analysis found common viral pathogens apparently linked to several of the most significant clusters. A later analysis found most CMV-associated TCR beta chains apparently HLA-restricted. The authors confirmed in vitro that three CMV-associated chains were specific for CMV antigens.

Note on this clone: The target antigen is unknown.

A multiplex PCR was run with 60 Vbeta primers and 13 Jbeta primers. Original analysis: Roughly 81 million unique TCR beta chains, some 9.9 million shared, were counted in a later analysis. The table came from immunoSEQ multiplex PCR; TCRdb's copy has only in-frame clones and leaves some out. Clonal size and the V and J genes are those of that table, whereas D and trimming came from the DNA. The sample contains about 140,000 clones, roughly four fifths of which appear only once. The sequenced material came from PBMCs. This clonotype originated in a man aged 25-45 years in good health and CMV-seropositive.

CDR3 region: CASSAHGTSVLSYNEQFF. CDR3 DNA sequence: TGTGCCAGCAGCGCCCATGGGACTAGCGTACTTTCCTACAATGAGCAGTTCTTC. This chain joins TRBV7-9 and TRBJ2-1, with TRBD2 matching over 10 bases. Germline values: CDR1 SEHNR, CDR2 FQNEAQ (reference sequence). The CDR3 contains 18 residues. V lost 5 bases to trimming and J lost 1 base; unmatched junction nucleotides: 11.